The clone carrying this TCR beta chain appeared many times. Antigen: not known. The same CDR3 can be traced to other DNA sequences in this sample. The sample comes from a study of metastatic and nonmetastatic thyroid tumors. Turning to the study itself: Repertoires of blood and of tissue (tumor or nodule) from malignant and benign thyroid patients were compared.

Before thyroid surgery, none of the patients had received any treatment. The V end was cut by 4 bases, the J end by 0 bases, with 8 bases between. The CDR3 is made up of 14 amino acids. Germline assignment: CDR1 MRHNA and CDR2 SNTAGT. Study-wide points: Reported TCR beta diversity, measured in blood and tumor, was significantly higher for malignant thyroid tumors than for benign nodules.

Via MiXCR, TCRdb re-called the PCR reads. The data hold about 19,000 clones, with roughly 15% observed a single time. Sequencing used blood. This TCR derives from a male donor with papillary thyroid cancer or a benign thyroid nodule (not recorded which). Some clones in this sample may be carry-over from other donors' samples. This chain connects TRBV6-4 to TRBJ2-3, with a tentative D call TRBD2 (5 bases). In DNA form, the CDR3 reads TGTGCCAGCAGTGCGGGGATGAGCACAGATACGCAGTATTTT. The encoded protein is CASSAGMSTDTQYF.